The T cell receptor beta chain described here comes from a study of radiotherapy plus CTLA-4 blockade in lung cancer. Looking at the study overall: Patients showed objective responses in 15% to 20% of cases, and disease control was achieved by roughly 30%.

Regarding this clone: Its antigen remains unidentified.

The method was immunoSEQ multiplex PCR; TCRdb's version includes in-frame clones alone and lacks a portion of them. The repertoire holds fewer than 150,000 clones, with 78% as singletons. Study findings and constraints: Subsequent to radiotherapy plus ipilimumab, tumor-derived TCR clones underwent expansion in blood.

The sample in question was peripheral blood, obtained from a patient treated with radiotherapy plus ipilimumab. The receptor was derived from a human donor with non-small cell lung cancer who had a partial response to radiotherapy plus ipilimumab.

The CDR3 sequence: CASSLGGRNTGELFF. The CDR3, as DNA: TGTGCCAGCAGCTTGGGCGGGAGAAACACCGGGGAGCTGTTTTTT. This chain joins TRBV7-3 and TRBJ2-2; TRBD2 matches 7 bases. This CDR3 has 15 amino acids. V dropped 3 bases and J dropped 2; count of bases not matched to a gene: 3. Germline CDR1 SGHTA, CDR2 FQGTGA.